Presented here are 12 T cell receptor beta chains from one specimen sequenced in a study of T cells in Graves' hyperthyroidism and ophthalmopathy. The CDR3 regions of TCR beta were amplified from RNA transcripts. A set of HTBI primers served as the primers for a first-round RT-PCR of the TCR CDR3. Each CDR3 protein gets one entry after TCRdb re-called the multiplex PCR reads with MiXCR. The table has around 610,000 distinct CDR3 sequences, about 15% seen once. The specimen sequenced was blood. Receptors originate from a woman aged 40 to 49 with Graves' ophthalmopathy.

The chain carries TRBV18 and TRBJ2-5; D may be TRBD1 (6 bases). V shed 1 base and J shed 3 bases, with 12 bases lying between them. CDR1 is KGHSH and CDR2 is LQKENI in the germline V gene. The CDR3 totals 15 residues. The CDR3 region is CASSPQKWTEETQYF. CDR3 in DNA: TGTGCCAGCTCACCACAGAAATGGACAGAAGAGACCCAGTACTTC.

In this sample, this clonotype turned up many times. The rearrangement links TRBV6-5 to TRBJ2-7; maybe TRBD1 (5 bases). Germline CDR1 and CDR2: MNHEY and SVGAGI. CDR3 length equals 13 residues. V dropped 2 bases and J dropped 5 bases, with 10 bases sitting between them. The CDR3 spells CASSYIRVDEQYF. The CDR3 DNA reads as TGTGCCAGCAGTTACATCAGGGTCGACGAGCAGTACTTC.

This clonotype was detected ten times or more. The V gene is TRBV7-9, the J gene TRBJ2-5, with a possible D match to TRBD1 (6 bases). The germline V gene encodes CDR1 SEHNR and CDR2 FQNEAQ (reference sequence). CDR3 length equals 15 residues. The V end was cut by 5 bases, the J end by 5 bases, with 18 bases between. In DNA, the CDR3 is TGTGCCAGCAGCCCTCCAGGGGAACTGGGCGAGACCCAGTACTTC. This codes for CASSPPGELGETQYF. Combining the CDR3 with reference TRBV7-9 and TRBJ2-5 gives the whole variable domain DTGVSQNPRHKITKRGQNVTFRCDPISEHNRLYWYRQTLGQGPEFLTYFQNEAQLEKSRLLSDRFSAERPKGSFSTLEIQRTEQGDSAMYLCASSPPGELGETQYFGPGTRLLVL.

In its sample, this clonotype was seen many times. The rearrangement links TRBV27 to TRBJ1-1, with 7 bases aligning to TRBD1. Per the germline V gene, CDR1 is MNHEY and CDR2 is SMNVEV (reference sequence). This CDR3 contains 18 residues. Trimming cost V 4 bases and J 4 bases; bases outside gene matches: 18. The CDR3 DNA follows: TGTGCCAGCAGTTCCCAGGCTACCACGACAGGGAAGGCCACTGAAGCTTTCTTT. It is translated as CASSSQATTTGKATEAFF.

The J gene is TRBJ2-5, the V gene TRBV7-2; TRBD2 agrees at 13 bases. Germline CDR1 reads SGHTA; CDR2 reads FQGNSA. This CDR3 is built from 14 residues. Trimming cost V 3 bases and J 12 bases; bases outside gene matches: 7. For the CDR3, the DNA is TGTGCCAGCAGCTTGACTAGCGGGGGGCCTGTCAAGTACTTC. This encodes CASSLTSGGPVKYF.

This clonotype was detected only a few times. The chain joins TRBV7-8 to TRBJ1-6; D is uncertain. V gave up 4 bases and J gave up 6 bases, with 13 bases separating them. CDR1 SGHVS and CDR2 FQNEAQ come from the germline V gene. This CDR3 comprises 15 residues. CDR3 loop: CASSWASRLNSPLHF. CDR3 DNA: TGTGCCAGCAGCTGGGCGAGCAGGCTTAATTCACCCCTCCACTTT. Looking up the rest from reference TRBV7-8 and TRBJ1-6 gives the full variable domain: GAGVSQSPRYKVAKRGQDVALRCDPISGHVSLFWYQQALGQGPEFLTYFQNEAQLDKSGLPSDRFFAERPEGSVSTLKIQRTQQEDSAVYLCASSWASRLNSPLHFGNGTRLTVT.

The sample holds many counts of this clonotype. The chain couples TRBV6-1 to TRBJ1-5; 8 nucleotides match TRBD1. Germline loops: CDR1 MNHNS, CDR2 SASEGT. This CDR3 is 13 amino acids long. Losses at the gene ends were 6 bases for V and 4 bases for J; bases not matched to a gene: 2. CDR3 sequence (DNA): TGTGCCAGCAGGGGACAGGTTAATCAGCCCCAGCATTTT. Translating it yields CASRGQVNQPQHF.

The chain uses TRBV19 and TRBJ2-7, with D perhaps given as TRBD1 or TRBD2 (5 bases each). Trimming pared 1 base from V and 6 bases from J, leaving 13 bases between. The germline V gene has CDR1 LNHDA and CDR2 SQIVND (reference sequence). The CDR3 consists of 14 residues. CDR3 nucleotide sequence: TGTGCCAGTAGTATAGGGATGGGGACCCTCGAGCAGTACTTC. Its translation is CASSIGMGTLEQYF.

The chain couples TRBV6-1 to TRBJ2-7, with 9 positions matching TRBD1. The germline gives CDR1 MNHNS, CDR2 SASEGT. The CDR3 has 14 residues. Trimming removed 4 bases from V and 3 bases from J; junction bases left unmatched: 4. CDR3 in amino acids: CASSAQGAVYEQYF. The CDR3 DNA sequence: TGTGCCAGCAGTGCACAGGGGGCGGTCTACGAGCAGTACTTC.

There are many counts of this clonotype. This sequence joins TRBV6-1 and TRBJ1-1; a possible D gene is TRBD1 (5 bases). Germline V gene data show CDR1 as MNHNS and CDR2 as SASEGT. Trimming took off 5 bases at V and 5 bases at J, with 15 bases between the two ends. The CDR3 loop spans 14 amino acids. In DNA, the CDR3 is TGTGCCAGCAGTCCGCAGGGATGGGGGACTGAAGCTTTCTTT. Translated, it gives CASSPQGWGTEAFF.

The J gene is TRBJ1-2, the V gene TRBV12-3 or TRBV12-4; no definite D call. The V gene lost 5 bases and the J gene lost 5 bases, with 12 bases spanning the gap. The CDR3 runs to 13 residues. The CDR3 nucleotides are TGTGCCAGCAGTCAGACACCCCCGTATGGCTACACCTTC. Amino acids: CASSQTPPYGYTF.

At least ten counts were recorded for this clonotype. CDR3 DNA: TGCAGTAAAATCGCAAGAGACACTGAAGCTTTCTTT. Translated, it gives CSKIARDTEAFF. The V gene is TRBV29-1, the J gene TRBJ1-1; the D is unclear. The CDR3 has 12 amino acids. The germline CDR1 and CDR2 sequences are SQVTM and ANQGSEA.